This TCR beta chain was retrieved from a study of Tregs in tolerant kidney transplant recipients. Study-wide results and caveats: This study did not directly address biological reproducibility.

Note on this clone: Its antigen remains unidentified.

Germline values: CDR1 ENHRY, CDR2 SYGVKD. The CDR3 length is 13 residues. V was pared by 4 bases and J by 5 bases, with 11 bases between. The nonmyeloablative bone marrow transplants came from related graft donors, with transient mixed chimerism. Unstimulated regulatory T cells (CD4+CD25+CD127-), CD4+CD25- non-regulatory cells, CD4 and CD8 cells were FACS-sorted from thawed PBMCs. Libraries were prepared by immunoSEQ multiplex PCR; TCRdb keeps only in-frame clonotypes and omits some of them. The sample includes 50,000 to 55,000 clones, about 91% of them seen just once. The starting material was CD8+ T cells from blood (PBMCs), obtained 24 months after the transplant. This chain links TRBV10-3 with TRBJ1-2; tentative D call: TRBD1 (6 bases). This TCR derives from a human patient who received a combined kidney and bone marrow transplant. The graft donor may have given rise to some T cells. The CDR3 sequence is CAISVEGEYGYTF. The CDR3 DNA reads TGTGCCATCAGTGTTGAGGGGGAATATGGCTACACCTTC.